This is a list of T cell receptor beta chains from one sample in a study of blood T cell repertoires in COVID-19. Sequenced by immunoSEQ multiplex PCR; TCRdb stores in-frame clones only, minus some. In the table there are hundreds of thousands of clones, over 80% of which are singletons. The sequenced material came from peripheral blood. The receptor set was obtained from a man aged 40-49 years with acute or convalescent COVID-19. The CDR3 runs from the conserved cysteine through the conserved F or W. The order of the fields is clone size, V gene, D gene, J gene, CDR3 DNA, CDR3 protein. D genes are given only for firm matches. Expanded clones are given a class, and other clones once, few, many or no size at all.

clone_size: NA
v_call: TRBV27
d_call: TRBD2
j_call: TRBJ2-2
cdr3_nt: TGTGCCAGCGGGACGACGGGAGGAATACCCGGGGAGCTGTTTTTT
cdr3_aa: CASGTTGGIPGELFF

clone_size: once
v_call: TRBV19
d_call: TRBD1
j_call: TRBJ1-1
cdr3_nt: TGTGCCAGTATTTCAGGGGGCATGAGAATAATTGAAGCTTTCTTT
cdr3_aa: CASISGGMRIIEAFF

clone_size: once
v_call: TRBV7-2
d_call: TRBD2
j_call: TRBJ2-1
cdr3_nt: TGTGCCAGCAGCTTATCTGCGCCCACTAGCGGGAGAATAAATGAGCAGTTCTTC
cdr3_aa: CASSLSAPTSGRINEQFF

clone_size: NA
v_call: TRBV5-6
d_call: NA
j_call: TRBJ1-2
cdr3_nt: TGTGCCAGCAGCTTTCAGGAGGGCTATGGCTACACCTTC
cdr3_aa: CASSFQEGYGYTF

clone_size: NA
v_call: TRBV7-8
d_call: TRBD2
j_call: TRBJ2-7
cdr3_nt: TGTGCCAGTCTGGTTCTAGCGGGAAGGTTCGGCGAGCAGTACTTC
cdr3_aa: CASLVLAGRFGEQYF

clone_size: NA
v_call: TRBV9
d_call: TRBD2
j_call: TRBJ2-7
cdr3_nt: TGTGCCAGCGGGGGGGGAACCTACGAGCAGTACTTC
cdr3_aa: CASGGGTYEQYF

clone_size: NA
v_call: TRBV6-5
d_call: TRBD2
j_call: TRBJ2-5
cdr3_nt: TGTGCCAGCAACCTCATGGGGGGGTGGGAGACCCAGTACTTC
cdr3_aa: CASNLMGGWETQYF

clone_size: once
v_call: TRBV6-2/TRBV6-3
d_call: TRBD2
j_call: TRBJ2-1
cdr3_nt: TGTGCCAGCAGGCCTCTGACTAGCGCCTACAATGAGCAGTTCTTC
cdr3_aa: CASRPLTSAYNEQFF

clone_size: NA
v_call: TRBV10-3
d_call: NA
j_call: TRBJ2-1
cdr3_nt: TGTGCCATCAGTGAGTCCGAGACACACAATGAGCAGTTCTTC
cdr3_aa: CAISESETHNEQFF

clone_size: NA
v_call: TRBV7-8
d_call: TRBD2
j_call: TRBJ2-5
cdr3_nt: TGTGCCAGCAGCTTTGACAGACTAGCGGGTCAAGAGACCCAGTACTTC
cdr3_aa: CASSFDRLAGQETQYF

clone_size: NA
v_call: TRBV2
d_call: NA
j_call: TRBJ1-5
cdr3_nt: TGTGCCAGCAGTGCAGGGCAGACTAGCAATCAGCCCCAGCATTTT
cdr3_aa: CASSAGQTSNQPQHF

clone_size: NA
v_call: TRBV11-2
d_call: NA
j_call: TRBJ2-7
cdr3_nt: TGTGCCAGCAGCAATTTCGACAGACCTCGCCTCTCCTACGAGCAGTACTTC
cdr3_aa: CASSNFDRPRLSYEQYF

clone_size: NA
v_call: TRBV19
d_call: NA
j_call: TRBJ2-1
cdr3_nt: TGTGCCAGTAGTATTGAAGGGGTCCATAGCTCCTACAATGAGCAGTTCTTC
cdr3_aa: CASSIEGVHSSYNEQFF

clone_size: NA
v_call: TRBV12-3/TRBV12-4
d_call: NA
j_call: TRBJ1-1
cdr3_nt: TGTGCCAGCAGTCGGGGGAACACTGAAGCTTTCTTT
cdr3_aa: CASSRGNTEAFF

clone_size: few
v_call: TRBV11-2
d_call: NA
j_call: TRBJ2-3
cdr3_nt: TGTGCCAGCAGCTTAGTGCCAGGGTCAGATACGCAGTATTTT
cdr3_aa: CASSLVPGSDTQYF

clone_size: NA
v_call: TRBV3-1/TRBV3-2
d_call: NA
j_call: TRBJ1-1
cdr3_nt: TGTGCCAGCAGACAGGAGCCGAACACTGAAGCTTTCTTT
cdr3_aa: CASRQEPNTEAFF

clone_size: NA
v_call: TRBV6-1
d_call: TRBD2
j_call: TRBJ2-5
cdr3_nt: TGTGCCAGCAGTGAAGGGCGACTAGCGTCGGGGACCCAGTACTTC
cdr3_aa: CASSEGRLASGTQYF

clone_size: NA
v_call: TRBV27
d_call: NA
j_call: TRBJ1-5
cdr3_nt: TGTGCCAGCAGTTTGAAGAGAAACAATCAGCCCCAGCATTTT
cdr3_aa: CASSLKRNNQPQHF

clone_size: NA
v_call: TRBV12-3/TRBV12-4
d_call: NA
j_call: TRBJ2-1
cdr3_nt: TGTGCCAGCAGTTTCAGCGATGAGCAGTTCTTC
cdr3_aa: CASSFSDEQFF

clone_size: NA
v_call: TRBV27
d_call: TRBD1
j_call: TRBJ2-7
cdr3_nt: TGTGCCAGCAGTTTGTACAGGGGACATGGGGAGCAGTACTTC
cdr3_aa: CASSLYRGHGEQYF

clone_size: few
v_call: TRBV4-3
d_call: TRBD1
j_call: TRBJ1-2
cdr3_nt: TGCGCCAGCAGCCAAGAGACAGGGGCTATTTTCTACACCTTC
cdr3_aa: CASSQETGAIFYTF

clone_size: NA
v_call: TRBV7-9
d_call: NA
j_call: TRBJ1-2
cdr3_nt: TGTGCCAGCAGCTTAGCGGTGCAGAACTATGGCTACACCTTC
cdr3_aa: CASSLAVQNYGYTF

clone_size: NA
v_call: TRBV6-2/TRBV6-3
d_call: NA
j_call: TRBJ1-2
cdr3_nt: TGTGCCAGCAGTTACGGAAACCAGGGCCGGAGTGGCTACACCTTC
cdr3_aa: CASSYGNQGRSGYTF

clone_size: NA
v_call: TRBV29-1
d_call: TRBD1
j_call: TRBJ1-1
cdr3_nt: TGCAGCGTTGTGGAGACAGGGGTAACTGAAGCTTTCTTT
cdr3_aa: CSVVETGVTEAFF

clone_size: once
v_call: TRBV12-3/TRBV12-4
d_call: NA
j_call: TRBJ1-1
cdr3_nt: TGTGCCAGCAGCCAGGGGCTTGGGGCTTTCTTT
cdr3_aa: CASSQGLGAFF

clone_size: many
v_call: TRBV28
d_call: TRBD2
j_call: TRBJ2-1
cdr3_nt: TGTGCCAGCAGTCCCGGCGGAAGCGGGAGGTACAATGAGCAGTTCTTC
cdr3_aa: CASSPGGSGRYNEQFF